Listed here are 11 T cell receptor beta chains from one sample, sequenced in a study of blood T cell repertoires in COVID-19. Profiled with immunoSEQ multiplex PCR; TCRdb holds only in-frame clones, not every one. The sample includes some 230,000 clones, roughly 80% of them seen just once. Specimen: peripheral blood. The receptors were sampled from a woman aged 45-65 years with acute or convalescent COVID-19.

This clone appeared once. The CDR3 sequence: CASSKRGTGSGRRSTDTQYF. The DNA for the CDR3 is TGTGCCAGCAGCAAAAGGGGGACAGGGAGCGGGAGAAGGAGCACAGATACGCAGTATTTT. The V and J genes are TRBV21-1 and TRBJ2-3; no DNA check was done on the table's D call, TRBD1. TRBV21-1 is described as a pseudogene. The CDR3 sequence is 20 residues long.

In this sample, this clone turned up a few times. The CDR3 reads CASSVSSGGRETQYF. The CDR3 nucleotides read TGTGCCAGCAGCGTCTCTAGCGGGGGTAGGGAGACCCAGTACTTC. This chain links TRBV9 with TRBJ2-5, with 10 bases that match TRBD2. CDR1 SGDLS and CDR2 YYNGEE come from the germline V gene. There are 15 residues in the CDR3. The V and J ends lost 2 bases and 5 bases, in that order; junction bases with no gene match: 6.

This clone was detected a few times. The V call is TRBV28, the J call TRBJ2-7; weak D call: TRBD1 (5 bases). CDR1 is MDHEN, CDR2 SYDVKM, per germline. This CDR3 contains 13 residues. The V end lost 5 bases, the J end lost 4 bases, and 12 bases lay between the germline ends. CDR3 DNA sequence: TGTGCCAGCAGTCTATTCCAGGGATACGAGCAGTACTTC. Protein product: CASSLFQGYEQYF.

This clone appeared once. The chain couples TRBV19 to TRBJ1-1, with 8 bases matching TRBD1. In germline, CDR1 is LNHDA, CDR2 SQIVND (reference sequence). The CDR3 consists of 14 residues. Trimming removed 3 bases from V and 5 bases from J; junction bases left unmatched: 5. CDR3 sequence reads: CASSIPDRATEAFF. For the CDR3, the DNA is TGTGCCAGTAGTATCCCGGACAGGGCGACTGAAGCTTTCTTT.

This rearrangement joins TRBV7-9 to TRBJ1-6, with 10 bases aligning to TRBD1. The germline gives CDR1 SEHNR, CDR2 FQNEAQ (reference sequence). Trimming took 3 bases from V and 11 from J; bases not matched to a gene: 4. This CDR3 spans 14 amino acids. CDR3 nucleotide sequence: TGTGCCAGCAGCTTGGGGGACAGGGGTGCACCCCTCCACTTT. It specifies CASSLGDRGAPLHF.

Comments on this clone: The junction shows a germline mismatch at one end, possibly a read error. This sample includes further DNA sequences coding for the same CDR3. The J gene is TRBJ2-1, the V gene TRBV9; 8 nucleotides align to TRBD2. Germline values: CDR1 SGDLS, CDR2 YYNGEE. This CDR3 has 15 residues. This chain's CDR3 is CASSVGGGPYNEQFF. The CDR3 DNA follows: TGTGCCAGCAGTGTAGGCGGGGGGCCCTACAATGAGCAGTTCTTC. Filled out from reference TRBV9 and TRBJ2-1, the complete variable domain reads DSGVTQTPKHLITATGQRVTLRCSPRSGDLSVYWYQQSLDQGLQFLIQYYNGEERAKGNILERFSAQQFPDLHSELNLSSLELGDSALYFCASSVGGGPYNEQFFGPGTRLTVL.

The chain joins TRBV5-4 to TRBJ1-2; 7 nucleotides match TRBD1. The J segment lost 3 bases and the V segment lost 5 bases, leaving 4 bases of the junction unmatched. The CDR3 sequence is 13 residues long. CDR1 is SGHNT, CDR2 YYREEE, per germline (reference sequence). Here the CDR3 DNA reads TGTGCCAGCAGTCACAGGGGCGACTATGGCTACACCTTC. Encoded protein: CASSHRGDYGYTF.

This chain joins TRBV19 and TRBJ2-5, with 8 bases identical to TRBD2. This CDR3 comprises 15 residues. The germline V gene has CDR1 LNHDA and CDR2 SQIVND (reference sequence). V dropped 6 bases and J dropped 3; count of bases not matched to a gene: 9. The CDR3 reads CASSVGAGGKETQYF. The CDR3 DNA reads TGTGCCAGTAGCGTTGGGGCGGGGGGCAAAGAGACCCAGTACTTC.

This sequence joins TRBV18 and TRBJ2-3; tentative D call: TRBD2 (6 bases). This CDR3 is built from 14 residues. Trimming pared 1 base from V and 4 bases from J, leaving 9 bases between. Germline-derived CDR1 and CDR2 are KGHSH and LQKENI. DNA for the CDR3: TGTGCCAGCTCACCACAGGGGAGGTCAGATACGCAGTATTTT. Protein: CASSPQGRSDTQYF.

The chain joins TRBV4-3 to TRBJ2-3, with 14 positions matching TRBD2. The germline CDR1 and CDR2 sequences are LGHNA and YSLEER. The V gene end was trimmed by 3 bases and the J gene end by 2 bases; junction bases not matched to a gene: 10. This CDR3 contains 19 residues. CDR3 protein: CASSQGPGTSGGVTDTQYF. The CDR3 DNA reads as TGCGCCAGCAGCCAGGGTCCCGGGACTAGCGGGGGAGTCACAGATACGCAGTATTTT.

This chain joins TRBV19 and TRBJ1-2, with TRBD1 as a possible D gene (6 bases). This CDR3 has 16 amino acids. Germline values: CDR1 LNHDA, CDR2 SQIVND (reference sequence). The ends were cut back, 6 bases at V and 8 bases at J, with 25 bases in the middle. CDR3 residues: CASSQSTGTPRGGYTF. Written as DNA, the CDR3 is TGTGCCAGTAGCCAATCGACGGGGACACCTAGGGGGGGCTACACCTTC. Filled out from reference TRBV19 and TRBJ1-2, the complete variable domain reads DGGITQSPKYLFRKEGQNVTLSCEQNLNHDAMYWYRQDPGQGLRLIYYSQIVNDFQKGDIAEGYSVSREKKESFPLTVTSAQKNPTAFYLCASSQSTGTPRGGYTFGSGTRLTVV.